Listed here is a single T cell receptor (beta chain). This clonotype was counted only a few times. Its antigen specificity is not known. This may arise from a read error, as a much more abundant clone is one base away. This specimen comes from a study of read filtering for tumor transcriptome and immune sequencing (dated by TCRdb to about 2020). For the study in its entirety: The cohort was composed of 17 to 20 male and roughly 13 female patients, with a mean age of about 68 years and an age range of about 40 to 90. By revised international staging, eight or nine patients were R-ISS I, about 15 were R-ISS II and over five were R-ISS III. After DNase treatment, whole-transcriptome libraries were prepared with the TruSeq RNA Access Library Prep Kit. Per sample, about 3.5 to 11 million TCR-region mapped reads were obtained with IR-seq, compared with only roughly 80 to 1273 with RNA-seq. Using the same bone marrow samples, the study ran both targeted immune repertoire sequencing and bulk whole-transcriptome sequencing and then compared the TCR repertoires from each method. As a main aim, a read-filtering strategy for immune repertoire data was addressed, with the specific question being whether clonotypes supported by a single read should be removed.

The Immunoverse kit was used to build TCR libraries from around 420 ng RNA, with molecular barcoded adaptors covering alpha/delta and beta/gamma chains. The same RNA used for transcriptome sequencing was used for TCR library preparation. TCR libraries were sequenced on an Illumina HiSeq 4000 with 2 x 150 cycles. As for how the authors treated the data: Using MiXCR, which included quality filtering and error correction, TCR reads were aligned to human V, D, J and C references and then assembled into CDR3 clonotypes. Clonotype counts and gene usage diversity were analyzed with the tcR package in R. Raw mapping reads were checked after the RNA-seq reads had been mapped by STAR aligner version 2.5.3a onto the human GRCh37 genome. IR-seq fastq files were randomly downsampled with Seqtk 1.3 to test the effect of sequencing depth on detected clonotypes. In-frame beta chains were kept once TCRdb had trimmed the public reads at Q25 with fastp and called clones with MiXCR. Rows with a matching CDR3 protein are joined into one entry that keeps the most common DNA and genes. What appears here as the V and J calls and clone size reflects TCRdb's work, not the paper's. Counted in this sample were about 37,000 distinct CDR3 sequences; roughly 10% of them appeared once. The ten largest clones capture about 35% of the sample.

Every patient had bone marrow sampled at the time of active disease. Isolation of bone marrow mononuclear cells was performed by Ficoll-Hypaque density gradient centrifugation. Myeloma plasma cells were removed and CD138-negative cells were collected by negative selection after labeling with CD138 magnetic microbeads on a MACS separator. Purity of the isolated cells was checked by flow cytometry on an Attune NxT using CD138 antibodies. TRIzol reagent was used to extract total RNA, which was then quantified with a NanoDrop spectrophotometer. Paired RNA-seq and IR-seq were performed on the CD138-negative bone marrow sample of each patient. The paper as a whole reports these results and caveats: The correlation between IR-seq and RNA-seq shared clonotype proportions rose when single-read clonotypes were removed. Compared with RNA-seq, IR-seq captured clonotypes at much greater depth and more reliably, and a smaller IR-seq throughput was enough to identify most of the shared clonotypes. In IR-seq, 80% to 85% of clonotypes but 3% to 4.5% of total reads were represented by single-read clonotypes, whereas in RNA-seq, around three quarters of clonotypes and around 45% of reads were represented by single-read clonotypes. Rather than purified T cells, the sorted CD138-negative fraction was a mixed bone marrow immune population.

The CDR3 goes from the cysteine to the phenylalanine over 15 residues. CDR3 DNA is the only sequence kept; it has 45 bases, read in frame from the first base. From the germline V gene (reference sequence), CDR1 is SEHNR and CDR2 is FQNEAQ. The junction carries 20 bases between V and J, which are trimmed by 5 bases and 6 bases respectively. This TCR came from a donor aged 40 or older with multiple myeloma. The sample taken for sequencing was a population of CD138-negative cells sorted from bone marrow. According to the study, the label for this sample's cell subset or site signals: bone marrow mononuclear cells depleted of CD138+ plasma/myeloma cells by negative magnetic selection. The chain uses TRBV7-9 and TRBJ2-7; TRBD2 is a possible D gene, resting on 7 matching bases. The CDR3 region reads CASSPPRGGGAEQYF. The nucleotide sequence reads TGTGCCAGCAGCCCCCCGAGAGGCGGGGGCGCCGAGCAGTACTTC.